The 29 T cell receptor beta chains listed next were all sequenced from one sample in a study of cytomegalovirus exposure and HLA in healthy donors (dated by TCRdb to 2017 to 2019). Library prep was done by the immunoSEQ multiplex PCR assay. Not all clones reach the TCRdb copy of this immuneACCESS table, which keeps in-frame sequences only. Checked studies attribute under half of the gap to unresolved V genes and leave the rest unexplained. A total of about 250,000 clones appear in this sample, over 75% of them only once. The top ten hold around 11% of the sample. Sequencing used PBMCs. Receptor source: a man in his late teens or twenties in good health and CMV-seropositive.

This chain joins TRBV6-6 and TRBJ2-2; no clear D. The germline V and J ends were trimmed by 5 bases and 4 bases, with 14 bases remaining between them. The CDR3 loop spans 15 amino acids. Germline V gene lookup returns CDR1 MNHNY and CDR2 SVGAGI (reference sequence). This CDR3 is CASSPRSYGTGELFF. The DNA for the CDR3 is TGTGCCAGCAGTCCGAGGAGCTATGGCACCGGGGAGCTGTTTTTT.

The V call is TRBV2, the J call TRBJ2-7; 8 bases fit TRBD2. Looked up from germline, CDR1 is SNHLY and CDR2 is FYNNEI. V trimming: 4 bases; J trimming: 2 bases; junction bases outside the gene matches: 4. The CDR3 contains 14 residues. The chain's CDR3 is CASSGAGGPYEQYF. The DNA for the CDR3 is TGTGCCAGCAGTGGGGCGGGAGGACCCTACGAGCAGTACTTC.

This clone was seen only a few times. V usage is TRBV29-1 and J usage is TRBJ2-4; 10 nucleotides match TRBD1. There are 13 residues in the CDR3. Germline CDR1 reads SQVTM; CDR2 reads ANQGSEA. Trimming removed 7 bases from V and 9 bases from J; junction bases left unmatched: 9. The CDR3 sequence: CSAGTGEGGIQYF. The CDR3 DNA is TGCAGCGCAGGGACAGGGGAGGGAGGCATTCAGTACTTC.

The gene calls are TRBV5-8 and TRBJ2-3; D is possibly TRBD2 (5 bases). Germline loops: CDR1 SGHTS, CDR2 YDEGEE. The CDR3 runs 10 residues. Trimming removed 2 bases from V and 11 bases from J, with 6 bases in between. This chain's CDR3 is CASSFGGQYF. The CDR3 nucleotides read TGTGCCAGCAGCTTCGGAGGGCAGTATTTT. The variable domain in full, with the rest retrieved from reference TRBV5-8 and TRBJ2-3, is EAGVTQSPTHLIKTRGQQATLRCSPISGHTSVYWYQQALGLGLQFLLWYDEGEERNRGNFPPRFSGRQFPNYSSELNVNALELEDSALYLCASSFGGQYFGPGTRLTVL.

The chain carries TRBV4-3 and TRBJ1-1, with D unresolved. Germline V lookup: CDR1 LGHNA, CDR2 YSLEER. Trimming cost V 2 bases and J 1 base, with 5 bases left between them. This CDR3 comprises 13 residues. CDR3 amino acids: CASSQTTNTEAFF. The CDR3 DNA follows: TGCGCCAGCAGCCAAACCACGAACACTGAAGCTTTCTTT.

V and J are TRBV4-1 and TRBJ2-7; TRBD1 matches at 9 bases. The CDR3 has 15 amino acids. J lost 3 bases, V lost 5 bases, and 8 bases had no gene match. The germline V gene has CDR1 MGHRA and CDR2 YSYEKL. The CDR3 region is CASSSPGTGLYEQYF. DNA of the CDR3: TGCGCCAGCAGCTCCCCCGGGACAGGGCTCTACGAGCAGTACTTC.

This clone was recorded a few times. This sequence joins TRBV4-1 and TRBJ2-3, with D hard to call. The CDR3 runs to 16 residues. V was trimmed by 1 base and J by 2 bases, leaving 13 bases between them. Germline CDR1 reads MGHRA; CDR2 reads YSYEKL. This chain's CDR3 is CASSQVNLVSTDTQYF. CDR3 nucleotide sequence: TGCGCCAGCAGCCAAGTAAATCTAGTTTCCACAGATACGCAGTATTTT.

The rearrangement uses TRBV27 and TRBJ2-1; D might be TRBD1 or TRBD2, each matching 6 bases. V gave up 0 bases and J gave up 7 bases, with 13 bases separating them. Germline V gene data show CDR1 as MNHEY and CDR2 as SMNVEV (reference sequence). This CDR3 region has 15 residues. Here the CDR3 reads CASSLSLGGANEQFF. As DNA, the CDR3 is TGTGCCAGCAGTTTATCGTTGGGGGGCGCAAATGAGCAGTTCTTC.

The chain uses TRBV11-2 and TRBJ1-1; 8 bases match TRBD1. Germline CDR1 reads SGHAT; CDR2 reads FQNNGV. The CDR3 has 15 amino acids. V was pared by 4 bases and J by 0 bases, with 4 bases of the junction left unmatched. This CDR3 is CASSSRGPMNTEAFF. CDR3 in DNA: TGTGCCAGCAGCTCCAGGGGGCCAATGAACACTGAAGCTTTCTTT.

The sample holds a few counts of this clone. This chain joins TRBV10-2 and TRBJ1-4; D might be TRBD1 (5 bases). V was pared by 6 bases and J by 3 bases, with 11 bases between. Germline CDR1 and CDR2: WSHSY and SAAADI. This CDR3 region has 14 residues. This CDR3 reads CASRASGANEKLFF. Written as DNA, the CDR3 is TGCGCCAGCAGGGCCTCGGGGGCTAATGAAAAACTGTTTTTT.

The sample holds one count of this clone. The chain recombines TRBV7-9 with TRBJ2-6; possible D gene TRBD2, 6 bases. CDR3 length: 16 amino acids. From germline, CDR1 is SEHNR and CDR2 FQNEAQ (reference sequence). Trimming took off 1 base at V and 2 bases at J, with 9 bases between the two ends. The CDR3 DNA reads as TGTGCCAGCAGCTTAGACTGGGGGGCTGGGGCCAACGTCCTGACTTTC. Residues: CASSLDWGAGANVLTF.

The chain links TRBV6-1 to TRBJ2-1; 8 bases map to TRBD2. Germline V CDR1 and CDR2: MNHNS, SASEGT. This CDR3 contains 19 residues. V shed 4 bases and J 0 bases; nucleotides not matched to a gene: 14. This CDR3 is CASSARGGGLMSSYNEQFF. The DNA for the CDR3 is TGTGCCAGCAGTGCCCGGGGGGGCGGTCTCATGAGCTCCTACAATGAGCAGTTCTTC.

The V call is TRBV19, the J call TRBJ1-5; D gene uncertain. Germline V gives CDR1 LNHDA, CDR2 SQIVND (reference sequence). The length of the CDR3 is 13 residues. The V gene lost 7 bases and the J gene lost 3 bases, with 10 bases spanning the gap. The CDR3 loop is CASMPANNQPQHF. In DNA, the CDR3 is TGTGCCAGTATGCCGGCGAACAATCAGCCCCAGCATTTT.

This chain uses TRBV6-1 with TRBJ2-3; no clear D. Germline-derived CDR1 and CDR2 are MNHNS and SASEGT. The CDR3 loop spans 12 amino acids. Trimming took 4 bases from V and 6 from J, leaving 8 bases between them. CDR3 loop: CASSGNQDTQYF. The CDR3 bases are TGTGCCAGCAGTGGTAACCAGGATACGCAGTATTTT.

The CDR3 loop reads CASSLDGSPYNEQFF. DNA of the CDR3: TGCGCCAGCAGCTTGGACGGGTCCCCCTACAATGAGCAGTTCTTC. V is TRBV5-1 and J is TRBJ2-1, with D unclear. The length of the CDR3 is 15 residues. Germline lookup yields CDR1 SGHRS and CDR2 YFSETQ. Trimming stripped 0 bases from V and 2 bases from J, with 9 bases between. Looking up the rest from reference TRBV5-1 and TRBJ2-1 gives the full variable domain: KAGVTQTPRYLIKTRGQQVTLSCSPISGHRSVSWYQQTPGQGLQFLFEYFSETQRNKGNFPGRFSGRQFSNSRSEMNVSTLELGDSALYLCASSLDGSPYNEQFFGPGTRLTVL.

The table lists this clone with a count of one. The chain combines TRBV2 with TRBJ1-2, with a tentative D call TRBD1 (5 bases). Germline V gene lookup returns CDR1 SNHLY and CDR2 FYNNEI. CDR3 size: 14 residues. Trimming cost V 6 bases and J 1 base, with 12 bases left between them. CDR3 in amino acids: CASSEHDSNYGYTF. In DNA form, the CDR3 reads TGTGCCAGCAGCGAACACGACAGTAACTATGGCTACACCTTC.

The CDR3: CSGTGLALDTDTQYF. The CDR3 DNA reads as TGCAGCGGAACTGGACTAGCCTTAGACACAGATACGCAGTATTTT. The V gene is TRBV29-1, the J gene TRBJ2-3; TRBD2 aligns across 8 bases. The trim removed 7 bases at V and 2 bases at J, leaving 11 bases unmatched. Germline assignment: CDR1 SQVTM and CDR2 ANQGSEA. This CDR3 is built from 15 residues.

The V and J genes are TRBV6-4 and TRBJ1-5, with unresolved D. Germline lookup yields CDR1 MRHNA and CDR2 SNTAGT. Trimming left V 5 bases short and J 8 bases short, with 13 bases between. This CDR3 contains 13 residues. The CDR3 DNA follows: TGTGCCAGCAGTACATCTCCCTGGGAGCCCCAGCATTTT. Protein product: CASSTSPWEPQHF.

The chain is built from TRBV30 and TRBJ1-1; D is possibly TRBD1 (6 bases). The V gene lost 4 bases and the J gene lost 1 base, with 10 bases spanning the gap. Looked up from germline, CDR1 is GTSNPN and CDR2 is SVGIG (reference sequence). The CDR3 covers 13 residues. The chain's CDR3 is CAWTPTGNTEAFF. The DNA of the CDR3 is TGTGCCTGGACCCCGACAGGGAACACTGAAGCTTTCTTT.

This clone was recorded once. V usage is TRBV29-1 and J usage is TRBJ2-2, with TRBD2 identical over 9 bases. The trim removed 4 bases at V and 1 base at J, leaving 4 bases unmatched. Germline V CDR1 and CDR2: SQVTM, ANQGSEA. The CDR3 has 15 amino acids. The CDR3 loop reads CSVVLTSGNTGELFF. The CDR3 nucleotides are TGCAGCGTTGTTTTGACTAGCGGGAACACCGGGGAGCTGTTTTTT.

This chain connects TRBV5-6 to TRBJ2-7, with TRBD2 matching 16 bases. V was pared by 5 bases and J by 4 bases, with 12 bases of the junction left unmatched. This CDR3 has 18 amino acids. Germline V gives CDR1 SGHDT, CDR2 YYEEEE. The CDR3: CASRLEGTSGRAGYEQYF. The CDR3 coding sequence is TGTGCCAGCAGACTCGAAGGGACTAGCGGGAGGGCCGGTTACGAGCAGTACTTC.

The CDR3, as DNA: TGTGCCAGCAGTGACTCACTCGCGAGCTCCTACGAGCAGTACTTC. It translates to CASSDSLASSYEQYF. The chain joins TRBV2 to TRBJ2-7; the D is unclear. The CDR3 loop spans 15 amino acids. Trimming cost V 3 bases and J 0 bases, with 12 bases left between them. The germline V gene has CDR1 SNHLY and CDR2 FYNNEI.

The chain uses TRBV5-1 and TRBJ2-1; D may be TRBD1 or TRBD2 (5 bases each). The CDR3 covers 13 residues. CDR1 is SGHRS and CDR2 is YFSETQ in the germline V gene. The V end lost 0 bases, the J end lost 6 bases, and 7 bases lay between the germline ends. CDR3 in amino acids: CASSLAGPNEQFF. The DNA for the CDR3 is TGCGCCAGCAGCTTGGCGGGGCCCAATGAGCAGTTCTTC.

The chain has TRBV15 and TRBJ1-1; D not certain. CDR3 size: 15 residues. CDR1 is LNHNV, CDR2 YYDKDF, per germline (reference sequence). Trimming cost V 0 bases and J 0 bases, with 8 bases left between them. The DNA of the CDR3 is TGTGCCACCAGCAGAGACGGCAGTCTGAACACTGAAGCTTTCTTT. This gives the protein CATSRDGSLNTEAFF.

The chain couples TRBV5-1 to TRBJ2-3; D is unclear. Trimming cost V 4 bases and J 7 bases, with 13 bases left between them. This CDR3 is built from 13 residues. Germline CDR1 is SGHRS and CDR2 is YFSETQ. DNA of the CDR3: TGCGCCAGCAGCCCGATCTCCCCCCATACGCAGTATTTT. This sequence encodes CASSPISPHTQYF.

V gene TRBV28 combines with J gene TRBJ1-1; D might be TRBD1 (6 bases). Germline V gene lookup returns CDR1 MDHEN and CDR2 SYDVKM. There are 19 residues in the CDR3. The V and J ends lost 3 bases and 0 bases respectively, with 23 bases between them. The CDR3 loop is CASSLVIGRGMFLNTEAFF. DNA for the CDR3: TGTGCCAGCAGTTTGGTTATTGGCAGGGGAATGTTCCTGAACACTGAAGCTTTCTTT.

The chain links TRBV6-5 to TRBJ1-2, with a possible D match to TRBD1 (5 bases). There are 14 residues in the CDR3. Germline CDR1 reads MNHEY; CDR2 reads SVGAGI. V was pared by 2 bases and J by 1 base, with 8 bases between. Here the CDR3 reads CASSYVDSNYGYTF. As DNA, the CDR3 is TGTGCCAGCAGTTACGTCGACAGTAACTATGGCTACACCTTC.

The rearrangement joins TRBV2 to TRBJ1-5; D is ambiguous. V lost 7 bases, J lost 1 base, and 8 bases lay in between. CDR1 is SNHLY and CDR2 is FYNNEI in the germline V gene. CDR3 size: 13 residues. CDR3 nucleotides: TGTGCCAGCACTATGGACAGCAATCAGCCCCAGCATTTT. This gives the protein CASTMDSNQPQHF.

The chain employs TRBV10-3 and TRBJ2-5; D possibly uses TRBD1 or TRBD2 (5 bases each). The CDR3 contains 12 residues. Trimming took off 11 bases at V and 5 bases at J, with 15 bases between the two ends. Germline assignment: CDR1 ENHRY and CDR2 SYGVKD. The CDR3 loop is CASGQERETQYF. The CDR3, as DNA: TGTGCCTCGGGGCAGGAGAGGGAGACCCAGTACTTC.